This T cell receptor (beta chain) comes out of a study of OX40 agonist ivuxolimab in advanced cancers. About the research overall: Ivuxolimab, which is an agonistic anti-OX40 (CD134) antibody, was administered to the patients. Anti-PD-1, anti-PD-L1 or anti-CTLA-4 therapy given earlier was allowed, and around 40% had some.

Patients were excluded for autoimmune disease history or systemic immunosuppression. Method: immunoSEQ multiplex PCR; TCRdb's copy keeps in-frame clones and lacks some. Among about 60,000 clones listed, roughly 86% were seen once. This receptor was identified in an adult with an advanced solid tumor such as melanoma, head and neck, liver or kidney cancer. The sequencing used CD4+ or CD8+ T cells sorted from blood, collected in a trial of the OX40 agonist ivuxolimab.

The CDR3 is CASSLRDSYEQYF. CDR3 sequence (DNA): TGTGCCAGCAGCCTCCGGGACAGCTACGAGCAGTACTTC. The rearrangement joins TRBV2 to TRBJ2-7, with 7 bases that match TRBD1. V trimming: 6 bases; J trimming: 3 bases; junction bases outside the gene matches: 5. The germline V gene has CDR1 SNHLY and CDR2 FYNNEI. The length of the CDR3 is 13 residues.